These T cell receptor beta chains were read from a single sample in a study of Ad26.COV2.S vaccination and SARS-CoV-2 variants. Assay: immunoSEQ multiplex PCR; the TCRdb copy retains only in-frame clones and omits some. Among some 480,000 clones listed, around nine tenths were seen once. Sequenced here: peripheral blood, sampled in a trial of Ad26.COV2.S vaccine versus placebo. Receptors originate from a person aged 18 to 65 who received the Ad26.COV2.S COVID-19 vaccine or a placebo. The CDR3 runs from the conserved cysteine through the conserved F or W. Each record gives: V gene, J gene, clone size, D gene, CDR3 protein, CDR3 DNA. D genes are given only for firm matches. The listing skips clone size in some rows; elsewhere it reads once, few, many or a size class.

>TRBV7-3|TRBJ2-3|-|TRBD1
CASSLTGSTDTQYF
TGTGCCAGCAGCTTGACAGGGAGCACAGATACGCAGTATTTT
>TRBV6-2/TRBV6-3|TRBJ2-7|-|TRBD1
CASSYFGTGGEQYF
TGTGCCAGCAGTTACTTCGGGACAGGCGGAGAGCAGTACTTC
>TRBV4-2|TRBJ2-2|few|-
CASSQDGGGYTGELFF
TGTGCCAGCAGCCAAGATGGCGGCGGATACACCGGGGAGCTGTTTTTT
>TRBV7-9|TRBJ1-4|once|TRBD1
CASSPGQGERGLFF
TGTGCCAGCAGCCCGGGACAGGGGGAAAGGGGGCTGTTTTTT
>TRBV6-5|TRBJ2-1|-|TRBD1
CASSLATGGAEFF
TGTGCCAGCAGTCTAGCTACAGGGGGCGCGGAATTCTTC
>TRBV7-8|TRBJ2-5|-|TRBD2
CASSRGTRGKETQYF
TGTGCCAGCAGCCGGGGGACTAGGGGAAAAGAGACCCAGTACTTC
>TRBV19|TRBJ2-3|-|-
CASSPRDLSTDTQYF
TGTGCCAGTAGTCCCAGGGACTTAAGCACAGATACGCAGTATTTT
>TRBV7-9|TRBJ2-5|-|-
CASSLAASRTQYF
TGTGCCAGCAGCTTAGCGGCTAGTAGGACCCAGTACTTC
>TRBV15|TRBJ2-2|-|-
CATSRPDRLTNTGELFF
TGTGCCACCAGCAGACCTGACAGACTAACGAACACCGGGGAGCTGTTTTTT
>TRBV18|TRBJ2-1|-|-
CASSPGQRQFF
TGTGCCAGCTCACCGGGGCAGCGGCAGTTCTTC
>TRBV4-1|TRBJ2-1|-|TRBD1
CASSQQGANVNEQFF
TGCGCCAGCAGCCAACAGGGGGCTAACGTCAATGAGCAGTTCTTC
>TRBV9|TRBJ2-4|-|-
CASSVGGRGDIQYF
TGTGCCAGCAGCGTAGGGGGCAGGGGAGACATTCAGTACTTC
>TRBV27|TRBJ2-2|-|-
CASRKTLNGELFF
TGTGCCAGCAGAAAGACCCTGAACGGGGAGCTGTTTTTT
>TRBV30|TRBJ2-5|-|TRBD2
CAWSGAGVYQETQYF
TGTGCCTGGAGTGGAGCGGGAGTTTACCAAGAGACCCAGTACTTC
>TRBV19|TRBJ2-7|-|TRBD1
CASSEGQGSYEQYF
TGTGCCAGTAGTGAGGGACAGGGCTCCTACGAGCAGTACTTC
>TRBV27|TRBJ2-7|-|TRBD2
CASSGWEGRSYEQYF
TGTGCCAGCAGTGGGTGGGAGGGGCGATCCTACGAGCAGTACTTC
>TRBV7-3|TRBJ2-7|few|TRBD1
CASSPTGDRGREQYF
TGTGCCAGCAGCCCGACCGGGGACAGGGGGCGAGAGCAGTACTTC
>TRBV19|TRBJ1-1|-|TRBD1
CASSPTGGYTEAFF
TGTGCCAGTAGTCCCACAGGGGGGTACACTGAAGCTTTCTTT
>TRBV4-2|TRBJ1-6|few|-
CASSHPFYRADSPLHF
TGTGCCAGCAGCCACCCGTTCTACAGGGCTGATTCACCCCTCCACTTT
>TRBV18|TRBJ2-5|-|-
CASSTRLGYQETQYF
TGTGCCAGCTCGACCCGCTTGGGCTACCAAGAGACCCAGTACTTC
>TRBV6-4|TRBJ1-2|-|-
CASSPEYATKEGGYTF
TGTGCCAGCAGTCCGGAATATGCGACGAAAGAAGGGGGCTACACCTTC
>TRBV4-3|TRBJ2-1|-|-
CASSQVRSGEQFF
TGCGCCAGCAGCCAAGTGAGGAGTGGTGAGCAGTTCTTC
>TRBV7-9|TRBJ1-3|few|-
CASSLRQTLPGTIYF
TGTGCCAGCAGCTTACGCCAAACCCTGCCGGGCACCATATATTTT
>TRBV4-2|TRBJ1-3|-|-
CASSQDLPGQGSSGNTIYF
TGTGCCAGCAGCCAAGATCTCCCGGGCCAGGGAAGCTCTGGAAACACCATATATTTT
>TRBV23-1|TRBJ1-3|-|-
CASSQSPSGNTIYF
TGCGCCAGCAGTCAGTCCCCATCTGGAAACACCATATATTTT
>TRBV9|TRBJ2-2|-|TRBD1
CASSVDGTAPTGELFF
TGTGCCAGCAGCGTAGATGGGACAGCGCCCACCGGGGAGCTGTTTTTT
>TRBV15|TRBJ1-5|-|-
CATTRAYNQPQHF
TGTGCCACTACCAGGGCCTACAATCAGCCCCAGCATTTT
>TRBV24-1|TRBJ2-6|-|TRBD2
CATSGTGGSPGANVLTF
TGTGCCACCAGTGGAACGGGAGGCTCACCTGGGGCCAACGTCCTGACTTTC
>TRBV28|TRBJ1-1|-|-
CASSRTGNTEAFF
TGTGCCAGCAGTAGAACAGGGAACACTGAAGCTTTCTTT
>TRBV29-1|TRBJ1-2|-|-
CSVEFGRVGYGYTF
TGCAGCGTTGAATTTGGCAGGGTTGGGTATGGCTACACCTTC
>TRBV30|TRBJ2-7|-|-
CAWSVPGGRDSYEQYF
TGTGCCTGGAGTGTACCAGGGGGGCGGGATTCCTACGAGCAGTACTTC
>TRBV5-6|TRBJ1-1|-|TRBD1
CASSHPRGSRNTEAFF
TGTGCCAGCAGCCACCCCAGGGGGTCCCGGAACACTGAAGCTTTCTTT
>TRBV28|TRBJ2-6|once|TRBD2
CASTELAGSSGANVLTF
TGTGCCAGCACGGAACTAGCGGGAAGCTCTGGGGCCAACGTCCTGACTTTC
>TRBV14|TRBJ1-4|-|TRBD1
CASSQGGLLRDRDEKLFF
TGTGCCAGCAGCCAAGGTGGACTCCTCCGGGACAGGGATGAAAAACTGTTTTTT
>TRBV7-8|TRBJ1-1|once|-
CASRLAVGLNTEAFF
TGTGCCAGCAGACTAGCCGTAGGATTAAACACTGAAGCTTTCTTT
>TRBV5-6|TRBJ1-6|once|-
CASSLRISAAGNSPLHF
TGTGCCAGCAGCTTGCGCATCTCCGCGGCGGGGAATTCACCCCTCCACTTT
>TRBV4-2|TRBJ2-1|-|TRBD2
CASSRRIAGGGNEQFF
TGTGCCAGCAGCCGACGTATAGCGGGAGGGGGCAATGAGCAGTTCTTC
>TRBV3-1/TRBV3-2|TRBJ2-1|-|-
CASSPKFGLGAFF
-
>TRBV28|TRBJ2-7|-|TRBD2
CASTVSGSYEQYF
TGTGCCAGCACGGTAAGCGGGAGCTACGAGCAGTACTTC
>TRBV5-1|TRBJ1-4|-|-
CASGRGSVNEKLFF
TGCGCCAGCGGCCGAGGGAGCGTTAATGAAAAACTGTTTTTT
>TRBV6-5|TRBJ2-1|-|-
CASSPRVLRGNEQFF
TGTGCCAGCAGTCCCCGAGTACTCCGGGGGAATGAGCAGTTCTTC
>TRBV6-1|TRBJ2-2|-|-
CASSVQTPVNTGELFF
TGTGCCAGCAGTGTCCAGACCCCCGTGAACACCGGGGAGCTGTTTTTT
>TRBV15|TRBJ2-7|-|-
CATSTVGRPYEQYF
TGTGCCACCAGCACAGTTGGCCGACCCTACGAGCAGTACTTC
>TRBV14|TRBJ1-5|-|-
CASSLGQYQPQHF
TGTGCCAGCAGCCTCGGACAGTACCAGCCCCAGCATTTT
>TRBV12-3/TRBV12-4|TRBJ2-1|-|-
CASSQQEGYEQFF
TGTGCCAGCAGTCAGCAGGAGGGTTATGAGCAGTTCTTC
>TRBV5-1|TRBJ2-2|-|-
CASSLRAGKNTGELFF
TGCGCCAGCAGCTTACGGGCAGGGAAAAACACCGGGGAGCTGTTTTTT
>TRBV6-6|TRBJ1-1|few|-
CASSYSVGNTEAFF
TGTGCCAGCAGTTACTCGGTGGGGAACACTGAAGCTTTCTTT
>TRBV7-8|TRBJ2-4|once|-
CASSLAVGNIQYF
TGTGCCAGCAGCTTAGCGGTAGGAAACATTCAGTACTTC
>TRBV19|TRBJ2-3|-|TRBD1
CASGLTTGGTQYF
TGTGCCAGCGGCCTGACCACAGGGGGCACACAGTATTTT